One sample yielded the 9 T cell receptor beta chains listed below, sequenced in a study of vaccination and CD4 T cells after COVID-19. The treatment here: roughly 11-day PBMC culture with coronavirus spike peptide pools or control peptides (ViraFEST assay). For these TCRs, the target antigens are not known. Oncomine TCR Beta short-read sequencing was applied to DNA from cultured CD4+ T cells. TCRdb re-called the PCR reads through MiXCR, storing one row per CDR3 protein. The sample holds about 24,000 distinct CDR3 sequences; 45% to 50% are singletons and the top ten take about 5.9%. The source material was CD4+ T cells from blood, cultured in vitro. These receptors were obtained from a human donor who had recovered from COVID-19.

This clonotype was seen more than once but under ten times. The chain has TRBV11-2 and TRBJ1-2; D unresolved. The germline gives CDR1 SGHAT, CDR2 FQNNGV. CDR3 size: 12 residues. V dropped 1 base and J dropped 6 bases, with 6 bases sitting between them. In nucleotides, the CDR3 is TGTGCCAGCAGCTTAGGTTATAATGGCTACACCTTC. Its protein is CASSLGYNGYTF.

The V call is TRBV11-3, the J call TRBJ2-7, with TRBD1 matching 9 bases. The J segment lost 5 bases and the V segment lost 6 bases, leaving 11 bases of the junction unmatched. The CDR3 is 15 residues long. Germline CDR1 SGHNT, CDR2 YENEEA. Here the CDR3 reads CASSRGGTGRHEQYF. For the CDR3, the DNA is TGTGCCAGCAGTCGAGGCGGGACAGGGAGACACGAGCAGTACTTC.

The gene calls are TRBV7-9 and TRBJ2-5; TRBD2 aligns across 13 bases. This CDR3 is built from 17 residues. The junction had 5 bases not matched to a gene; V was cut back by 0 bases and J by 4 bases. From germline, CDR1 is SEHNR and CDR2 FQNEAQ (reference sequence). For the CDR3, the DNA is TGTGCCAGCAGCTTAGCGCTACTAGCGGGAGGGCTAGAGACCCAGTACTTC. Its translation is CASSLALLAGGLETQYF.

This clonotype was seen just once. The rearrangement uses TRBV6-1 and TRBJ2-7; D perhaps matches TRBD1 (6 bases). Germline V gene sequence: CDR1 MNHNS, CDR2 SASEGT. This CDR3 is built from 12 residues. V was shortened by 9 bases and J by 4 bases, with 13 bases between the two germline ends. CDR3 DNA: TGTGCCAGTACCGGGACAACATACGAGCAGTACTTC. The encoded protein is CASTGTTYEQYF.

The rearrangement links TRBV2 to TRBJ1-5; 8 nucleotides match TRBD1. After removal of 6 bases from V and 15 bases from J, the junction contained 16 bases not matched to a gene. CDR1 is SNHLY and CDR2 is FYNNEI in the germline V gene. CDR3 length: 14 amino acids. The CDR3 DNA sequence: TGTGCCAGCAGCAGCCTCTTAGGACAGGGAACTATGCATTTT. Translated: CASSSLLGQGTMHF.

This clonotype has just a few counts. The V gene is TRBV20-1, the J gene TRBJ2-1, with TRBD2 matching over 12 bases. Germline loops: CDR1 DFQATT, CDR2 SNEGSKA (reference sequence). The CDR3 spans 20 residues. Trimming at V came to 0 bases and at J to 9 bases, leaving 21 bases not matched to a gene. This CDR3 is CSARDPSRGPRASGRGEQFF. The DNA of the CDR3 is TGCAGTGCTAGAGATCCGTCGAGGGGGCCAAGGGCTAGCGGGAGGGGTGAGCAGTTCTTC.

The rearrangement uses TRBV20-1 and TRBJ2-7; D is perhaps TRBD2 (6 bases). The ends were cut back, 5 bases at V and 2 bases at J, with 13 bases in the middle. Looked up from germline, CDR1 is DFQATT and CDR2 is SNEGSKA (reference sequence). The CDR3 spans 13 residues. CDR3 residues: CSAEVGGTYEQYF. CDR3 nucleotides: TGCAGTGCTGAGGTTGGGGGGACCTACGAGCAGTACTTC.

V is TRBV29-1 and J is TRBJ1-5, with 8 bases fitting TRBD1. Per germline, CDR1 SQVTM and CDR2 ANQGSEA. J lost 5 bases, V lost 2 bases, and 8 bases had no gene match. This CDR3 is 15 amino acids long. CDR3 in amino acids: CSVECPRGHDQPQHF. The CDR3 DNA reads TGCAGCGTTGAATGTCCCAGGGGGCATGATCAGCCCCAGCATTTT.

V gene TRBV20-1 combines with J gene TRBJ2-3; the D gene is possibly TRBD2 (6 bases). Germline lookup yields CDR1 DFQATT and CDR2 SNEGSKA (reference sequence). The CDR3 loop spans 14 amino acids. V was shortened by 5 bases and J by 0 bases, with 12 bases between the two germline ends. The CDR3 coding sequence is TGCAGTGCTGACGTGCGGGACAGCACAGATACGCAGTATTTT. Residues: CSADVRDSTDTQYF.